Following are 29 T cell receptor beta chains from one sample sequenced in a study of blood T cell repertoires in COVID-19. The repertoire was sequenced with immunoSEQ multiplex PCR; TCRdb's copy has only in-frame clones and lacks some. The repertoire holds more than 75,000 clones, with roughly 90% as singletons. The sequenced material came from peripheral blood. The receptors originated from a man aged 50 to 60 with COVID-19, enrolled during active disease.

This clone was counted once. The V call is TRBV18, the J call TRBJ2-2, with TRBD2 as a possible D gene (5 bases). The germline V gene encodes CDR1 KGHSH and CDR2 LQKENI. The CDR3 is 15 amino acids. V was pared by 0 bases and J by 6 bases, with 11 bases between. The CDR3 loop reads CASSPPTGDPGELFF. CDR3 nucleotides: TGTGCCAGCTCACCACCGACCGGGGATCCCGGGGAGCTGTTTTTT.

CDR3 sequence (DNA): TGTGCCAGCAGCTTAGACCCGGACAGCCGTTCCTACGAGCAGTACTTC. Translating it yields CASSLDPDSRSYEQYF. The chain couples TRBV11-1 to TRBJ2-7; D perhaps matches TRBD1 (6 bases). The V end was cut by 1 base, the J end by 1 base, with 14 bases between. The CDR3 is made up of 16 amino acids. Germline V lookup: CDR1 SGHAT, CDR2 FQDESV (reference sequence).

This chain links TRBV27 with TRBJ1-5, with 12 bases fitting TRBD1. J lost 5 bases, V lost 5 bases, and 4 bases had no gene match. The CDR3 is 15 amino acids. Looked up from germline, CDR1 is MNHEY and CDR2 is SMNVEV (reference sequence). The CDR3 DNA follows: TGTGCCAGCAGTCGGGACAGGGGGCTCGATCAGCCCCAGCATTTT. It specifies CASSRDRGLDQPQHF.

The chain has TRBV5-1 and TRBJ2-3; 8 nucleotides line up with TRBD1. Germline CDR1 SGHRS, CDR2 YFSETQ. The CDR3 runs to 14 residues. Unmatched junction bases numbered 5, after V lost 3 bases and J lost 5 bases. CDR3 sequence: CASSSDRGKDTQYF. The CDR3 region has the DNA TGCGCCAGCAGCTCCGACAGGGGCAAAGATACGCAGTATTTT.

This chain connects TRBV7-9 to TRBJ2-1, with a tentative D call TRBD2 (6 bases). CDR1 and CDR2 (germline): SEHNR, FQNEAQ (reference sequence). Trimming cost V 6 bases and J 16 bases, with 19 bases left between them. The CDR3 extends over 12 amino acids. CDR3 nucleotides: TGTGCCAGCAGATCCCTGGGACCCGGGGGATTCTTC. Translating it yields CASRSLGPGGFF.

This clone was seen a few times. The chain has TRBV21-1 and TRBJ1-6. TRBV21-1 is a recognized pseudogene. This CDR3 comprises 14 residues. The CDR3 DNA reads TGTGCCAGCAACACTCAGAGGTATAATTCACCCCTCCACTTT. Protein sequence: CASNTQRYNSPLHF.

The gene calls are TRBV5-5 and TRBJ2-5, with 7 bases identical to TRBD2. With V trimmed by 0 bases and J by 5 bases, 7 bases remained unmatched. This CDR3 region has 15 residues. Germline V gene lookup returns CDR1 SGHKS and CDR2 YYEKEE (reference sequence). The CDR3 sequence: CASSLGLLGGETQYF. The CDR3 DNA sequence: TGTGCCAGCAGCTTGGGACTACTCGGGGGGGAGACCCAGTACTTC.

This clone was seen a handful of times. This chain uses TRBV11-2 with TRBJ1-2, with 9 nucleotides matching TRBD1. The germline CDR1 and CDR2 sequences are SGHAT and FQNNGV. CDR3 size: 16 residues. The V segment lost 4 bases and the J segment 1 base; nucleotides outside the gene matches: 7. CDR3 loop: CASSYTRTGDNYGYTF. The CDR3 DNA follows: TGTGCCAGCAGCTATACTAGGACAGGGGATAACTATGGCTACACCTTC.

This sequence joins TRBV7-3 and TRBJ1-1, with 7 bases matching TRBD1. This CDR3 is built from 14 residues. The V and J ends lost 5 bases and 4 bases, in that order; junction bases with no gene match: 7. Germline CDR1 reads SGHTA; CDR2 reads FQGTGA. In nucleotides, the CDR3 is TGTGCCAGCAGCCAAACGAACAGGGGCACTGAAGCTTTCTTT. Residues: CASSQTNRGTEAFF.

J is TRBJ2-1 and V is TRBV6-5, with 7 bases lining up with TRBD1. The CDR3 sequence is 12 residues long. Germline V gene lookup returns CDR1 MNHEY and CDR2 SVGAGI. Losses at the gene ends were 10 bases for V and 3 bases for J; bases not matched to a gene: 3. CDR3 protein: CAITGDYNEQFF. The CDR3 DNA sequence: TGTGCCATCACAGGGGACTACAATGAGCAGTTCTTC.

The CDR3 here is CASSRRQGGSGANVLTF. DNA of the CDR3: TGTGCCAGCAGTAGAAGACAGGGGGGATCTGGGGCCAACGTCCTGACTTTC. The chain carries TRBV2 and TRBJ2-6; 9 nucleotides agree with TRBD1. This CDR3 contains 17 residues. Germline V gene sequence: CDR1 SNHLY, CDR2 FYNNEI. V trimming: 5 bases; J trimming: 1 base; junction bases outside the gene matches: 6.

This clone was seen many times. The chain joins TRBV6-5 to TRBJ2-7; TRBD2 aligns across 7 bases. The V segment lost 2 bases and the J segment 3 bases; nucleotides outside the gene matches: 7. The CDR3 length is 15 residues. Germline lookup yields CDR1 MNHEY and CDR2 SVGAGI. The CDR3 region is CASSYEASGSYEQYF. The CDR3 DNA reads TGTGCCAGCAGTTACGAGGCTAGCGGAAGCTACGAGCAGTACTTC.

This clone occurred a few times. J is TRBJ1-1 and V is TRBV30, with D possibly TRBD1 on 5 matching bases. The germline V gene has CDR1 GTSNPN and CDR2 SVGIG (reference sequence). V gave up 0 bases and J gave up 1 base, with 9 bases separating them. CDR3 length: 14 residues. DNA of the CDR3: TGTGCCTGGAGTGTACCCGGGGGGAACACTGAAGCTTTCTTT. Its translation is CAWSVPGGNTEAFF.

The rearrangement links TRBV7-8 to TRBJ1-5, with TRBD1 matching over 8 bases. V was clipped by 5 bases and J by 4 bases; unmatched bases: 7. This CDR3 has 15 amino acids. Germline CDR1 and CDR2: SGHVS and FQNEAQ. DNA for the CDR3: TGTGCCAGCAGCCCTAGACAGGGGATGAATCAGCCCCAGCATTTT. This sequence encodes CASSPRQGMNQPQHF.

This chain connects TRBV7-2 to TRBJ1-1; D gene uncertain. With 5 bases removed from V and 2 bases from J, the gap between germline ends came to 15 bases. Germline V CDR1 and CDR2: SGHTA, FQGNSA. The CDR3 totals 15 residues. For the CDR3, the DNA is TGTGCCAGCAGCGGAGGGTCTGGGAGAAACACTGAAGCTTTCTTT. Translating it yields CASSGGSGRNTEAFF.

This clone has more than one count but fewer than ten. This CDR3 reads CAYHGGRGNTEAFF. The CDR3 bases are TGTGCTTATCATGGAGGCAGGGGGAACACTGAAGCTTTCTTT. V gene TRBV2 combines with J gene TRBJ1-1; D possibly corresponds to TRBD1 (6 bases). Germline loops: CDR1 SNHLY, CDR2 FYNNEI. This CDR3 spans 14 amino acids. The whole variable domain, filled in from reference TRBV2 and TRBJ1-1, reads EPEVTQTPSHQVTQMGQEVILRCVPISNHLYFYWYRQILGQKVEFLVSFYNNEISEKSEIFDDQFSVERPDGSNFTLKIRSTKLEDSAMYFCAYHGGRGNTEAFFGQGTRLTVV.

The DNA for the CDR3 is TGCAGCGTGGACAGTATGAACACTGAAGCTTTCTTT. It codes for CSVDSMNTEAFF. The chain carries TRBV29-1 and TRBJ1-1, with a possible D match to TRBD1 (6 bases). This CDR3 has 12 residues. V was pared by 6 bases and J by 0 bases, with 8 bases between. The germline V gene has CDR1 SQVTM and CDR2 ANQGSEA.

This clone has just one count. This chain joins TRBV11-3 and TRBJ2-2; a possible D gene is TRBD1 (6 bases). Germline V CDR1 and CDR2: SGHNT, YENEEA. Deletions cut 6 bases from V and 1 base from J, with 18 bases between. The CDR3 totals 17 residues. CDR3 sequence: CASSRVGTSMNTGELFF. CDR3 nucleotides: TGTGCCAGCAGTCGAGTTGGGACATCCATGAACACCGGGGAGCTGTTTTTT.

The chain is built from TRBV5-5 and TRBJ2-7, with D unclear. The CDR3 has 15 amino acids. The V gene lost 1 base and the J gene lost 0 bases, with 11 bases spanning the gap. Germline CDR1 is SGHKS and CDR2 is YYEKEE (reference sequence). CDR3 nucleotide sequence: TGTGCCAGCAGCTTGAGTACAGTTTCCTCCTACGAGCAGTACTTC. It specifies CASSLSTVSSYEQYF. Drawing the rest from reference TRBV5-5 and TRBJ2-7, the complete variable domain is DAGVTQSPTHLIKTRGQQVTLRCSPISGHKSVSWYQQVLGQGPQFIFQYYEKEERGRGNFPDRFSARQFPNYSSELNVNALLLGDSALYLCASSLSTVSSYEQYFGPGTRLTVT.

This chain links TRBV11-3 with TRBJ1-4; D gene unclear. V gave up 3 bases and J gave up 0 bases, with 14 bases separating them. The CDR3 runs 17 residues. The V gene's germline CDR1 is SGHNT and CDR2 YENEEA. CDR3: CASSFKTEIATNEKLFF. CDR3 DNA: TGTGCCAGCAGCTTTAAGACGGAGATTGCAACTAATGAAAAACTGTTTTTT.

The chain recombines TRBV6-2 or TRBV6-3 with TRBJ2-6; 7 bases align to TRBD1. Germline V gene sequence: CDR1 MNHEY, CDR2 SVGEGT. J was trimmed by 3 bases and V by 0 bases; bases with no gene match: 8. This CDR3 has 18 amino acids. CDR3 sequence reads: CASSYSQGEVGGANVLTF. The CDR3 bases are TGTGCCAGCAGTTACTCTCAGGGGGAAGTAGGTGGGGCCAACGTCCTGACTTTC.

This rearrangement joins TRBV29-1 to TRBJ1-1; D may be TRBD1 (5 bases). V lost 4 bases and J 2 bases, leaving 8 bases between the germline ends. This CDR3 has 12 residues. Germline assignment: CDR1 SQVTM and CDR2 ANQGSEA. CDR3 nucleotides: TGCAGCGTTGTTCGGACAAACACTGAAGCTTTCTTT. It specifies CSVVRTNTEAFF. Together with reference TRBV29-1 and TRBJ1-1, the CDR3 gives the full variable domain: SAVISQKPSRDICQRGTSLTIQCQVDSQVTMMFWYRQQPGQSLTLIATANQGSEATYESGFVIDKFPISRPNLTFSTLTVSNMSPEDSSIYLCSVVRTNTEAFFGQGTRLTVV.

The V call is TRBV5-1, the J call TRBJ2-5, with 12 bases lining up with TRBD2. J was trimmed by 4 bases and V by 4 bases; bases with no gene match: 5. This CDR3 has 15 residues. Per germline, CDR1 SGHRS and CDR2 YFSETQ. The CDR3 sequence: CASSPSGGASETQYF. The CDR3 coding sequence is TGCGCCAGCAGCCCTAGCGGGGGGGCTTCAGAGACCCAGTACTTC.

V usage is TRBV3-1 (or the pseudogene TRBV3-2) and J usage is TRBJ2-7; D call uncertain. V was trimmed by 1 base and J by 5 bases, leaving 9 bases between them. Germline values: CDR1 LGHDT, CDR2 YNNKEL (reference sequence). This CDR3 spans 13 amino acids. The CDR3 reads CASSQGRKNEQYF. CDR3 sequence (DNA): TGTGCCAGCAGCCAAGGCAGGAAGAACGAGCAGTACTTC.

The V and J genes are TRBV5-1 and TRBJ2-3, with D maybe TRBD2 (6 bases). With 0 bases removed from V and 5 bases from J, the gap between germline ends came to 10 bases. This CDR3 has 14 amino acids. The germline gives CDR1 SGHRS, CDR2 YFSETQ. CDR3 loop: CASSLASVIDTQYF. In DNA form, the CDR3 reads TGCGCCAGCAGCTTGGCTAGCGTGATAGATACGCAGTATTTT.

The chain joins TRBV5-1 to TRBJ2-7; D is perhaps TRBD2 (5 bases). The CDR3 is 15 residues long. Germline values: CDR1 SGHRS, CDR2 YFSETQ. V dropped 4 bases and J dropped 1 base, with 15 bases sitting between them. CDR3 bases: TGCGCCAGCAGCGTTGAAGCGGTGCCATCCTACGAGCAGTACTTC. Translation: CASSVEAVPSYEQYF.

This chain uses TRBV7-9 with TRBJ2-7; D uncertain. Germline lookup yields CDR1 SEHNR and CDR2 FQNEAQ (reference sequence). V was pared by 5 bases and J by 1 base, with 18 bases between. This CDR3 region has 16 residues. This CDR3 reads CASSPSGQVLSYEQYF. The CDR3 DNA reads as TGTGCCAGCAGCCCATCTGGGCAGGTACTTTCCTACGAGCAGTACTTC.

V gene TRBV11-2 combines with J gene TRBJ2-7; 8 nucleotides line up with TRBD1. The length of the CDR3 is 17 residues. After removal of 1 base from V and 3 bases from J, the junction contained 11 bases not matched to a gene. The V gene's germline CDR1 is SGHAT and CDR2 FQNNGV. The CDR3 nucleotides read TGTGCCAGCAGCTTAGGGGTGCCGGGACAGGTGGTCTACGAGCAGTACTTC. Amino acid sequence: CASSLGVPGQVVYEQYF. Drawing the rest from reference TRBV11-2 and TRBJ2-7, the complete variable domain is EAGVAQSPRYKIIEKRQSVAFWCNPISGHATLYWYQQILGQGPKLLIQFQNNGVVDDSQLPKDRFSAERLKGVDSTLKIQPAKLEDSAVYLCASSLGVPGQVVYEQYFGPGTRLTVT.

The gene calls are TRBV6-2 or TRBV6-3 and TRBJ2-1; D call uncertain. The CDR3 loop spans 14 amino acids. Trimming pared 1 base from V and 0 bases from J, leaving 4 bases between. Per the germline V gene, CDR1 is MNHEY and CDR2 is SVGEGT. The CDR3 sequence: CASSYWSSYNEQFF. CDR3 in DNA: TGTGCCAGCAGTTACTGGAGCTCCTACAATGAGCAGTTCTTC.